What follows is one TCR beta chain and its context. Its specificity is unknown. This CDR3 spans 12 amino acids. The junction had 4 bases not matched to a gene; V was cut back by 2 bases and J by 14 bases. CDR1 SEHNR and CDR2 FQNEAQ come from the germline V gene (reference sequence). These data come from a study of cytotoxic CD8 clonotypes in ibrutinib-treated CLL. The wider study: Response samples were drawn at a median of about eleven months of treatment, range 6 to 36.

General study results and limits: Pretreatment clonality was elevated relative to age-matched healthy donors and paralleled circulating CD8+ T-cell counts.

A 1 in 200,000 to 1 in 1 million T cell depth was the sequencing target. Assay: immunoSEQ multiplex PCR; the TCRdb copy retains only in-frame clones and omits some. The repertoire holds 75,000 to 90,000 clones, with around four fifths as singletons. This sample comprised PBMCs, obtained after 24 months of ibrutinib treatment. V gene TRBV7-9 combines with J gene TRBJ2-1; 9 nucleotides line up with TRBD1. The sequence derives from a human donor with chronic lymphocytic leukemia. The CDR3 DNA is TGTGCCAGCAGCTTAACCAGGACAGGGGAGTTCTTC. It codes for CASSLTRTGEFF.